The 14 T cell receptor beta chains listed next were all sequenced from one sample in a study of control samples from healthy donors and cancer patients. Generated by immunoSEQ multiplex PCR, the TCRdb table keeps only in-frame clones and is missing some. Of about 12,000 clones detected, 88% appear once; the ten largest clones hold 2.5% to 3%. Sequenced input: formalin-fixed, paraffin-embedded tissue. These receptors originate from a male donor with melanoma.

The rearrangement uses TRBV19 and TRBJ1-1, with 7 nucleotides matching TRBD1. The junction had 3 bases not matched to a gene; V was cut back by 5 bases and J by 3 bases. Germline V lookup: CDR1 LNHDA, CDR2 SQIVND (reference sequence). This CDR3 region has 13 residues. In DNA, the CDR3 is TGTGCCAGTAGTTGGGACAGACACACTGAAGCTTTCTTT. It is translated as CASSWDRHTEAFF.

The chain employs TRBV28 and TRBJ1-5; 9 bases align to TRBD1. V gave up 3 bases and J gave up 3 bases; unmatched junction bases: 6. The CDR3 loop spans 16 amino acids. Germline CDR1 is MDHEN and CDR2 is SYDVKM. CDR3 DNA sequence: TGTGCCAGCAGTTTCGGGGGACAGGGCCTCAATCAGCCCCAGCATTTT. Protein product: CASSFGGQGLNQPQHF.

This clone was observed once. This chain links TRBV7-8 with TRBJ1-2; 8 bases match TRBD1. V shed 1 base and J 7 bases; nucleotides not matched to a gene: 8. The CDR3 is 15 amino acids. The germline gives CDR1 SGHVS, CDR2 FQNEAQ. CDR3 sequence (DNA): TGTGCCAGCAGCTTAGTGGCAGGGGGCTCAAGTGGCTACACCTTC. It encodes CASSLVAGGSSGYTF.

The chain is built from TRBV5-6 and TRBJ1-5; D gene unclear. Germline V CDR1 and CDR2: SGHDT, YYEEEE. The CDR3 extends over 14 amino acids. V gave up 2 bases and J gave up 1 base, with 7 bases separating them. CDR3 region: CASSLGLSNQPQHF. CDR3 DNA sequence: TGTGCCAGCAGCTTAGGTCTCAGCAATCAGCCCCAGCATTTT.

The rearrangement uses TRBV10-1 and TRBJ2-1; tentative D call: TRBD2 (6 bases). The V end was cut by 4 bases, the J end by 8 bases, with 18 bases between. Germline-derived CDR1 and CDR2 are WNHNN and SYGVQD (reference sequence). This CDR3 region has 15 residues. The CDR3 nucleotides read TGCGCCAGCAGTGGAGCGGCAAACAGGAGGGATGAGCAGTTCTTC. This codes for CASSGAANRRDEQFF.

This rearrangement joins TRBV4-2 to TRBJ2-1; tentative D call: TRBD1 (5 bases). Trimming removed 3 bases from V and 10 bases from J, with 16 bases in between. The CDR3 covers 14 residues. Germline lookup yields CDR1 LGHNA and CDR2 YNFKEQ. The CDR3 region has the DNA TGTGCCAGCAGCCAGGAATCGTTAGCAGGGGAGCAGTTCTTC. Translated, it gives CASSQESLAGEQFF.

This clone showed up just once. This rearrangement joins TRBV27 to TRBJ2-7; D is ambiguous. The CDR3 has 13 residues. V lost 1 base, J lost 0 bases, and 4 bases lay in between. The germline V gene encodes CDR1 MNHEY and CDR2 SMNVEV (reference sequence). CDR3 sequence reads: CASSLCASYEQYV. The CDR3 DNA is TGTGCCAGCAGTTTATGTGCCTCCTACGAGCAGTACGTC.

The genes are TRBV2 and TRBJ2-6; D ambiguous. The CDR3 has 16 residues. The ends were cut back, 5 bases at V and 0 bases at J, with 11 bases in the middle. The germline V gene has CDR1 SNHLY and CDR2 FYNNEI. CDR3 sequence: CASSPVLGSGANVLTF. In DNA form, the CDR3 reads TGTGCCAGCAGTCCTGTGTTGGGCTCTGGGGCCAACGTCCTGACTTTC.

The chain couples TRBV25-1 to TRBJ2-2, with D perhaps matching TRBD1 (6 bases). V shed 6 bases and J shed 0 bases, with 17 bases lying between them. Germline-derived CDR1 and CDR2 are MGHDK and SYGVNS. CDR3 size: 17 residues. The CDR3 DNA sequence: TGTGCCAGCAGCACTAGGGGGAGTATTGCGAACACCGGGGAGCTGTTTTTT. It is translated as CASSTRGSIANTGELFF.

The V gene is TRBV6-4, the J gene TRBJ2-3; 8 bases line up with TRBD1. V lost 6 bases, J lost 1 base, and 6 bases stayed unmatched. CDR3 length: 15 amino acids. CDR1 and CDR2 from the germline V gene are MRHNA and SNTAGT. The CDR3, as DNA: TGTGCCAGCAGCAAAGACAGGGGCGGCACAGATACGCAGTATTTT. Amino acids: CASSKDRGGTDTQYF.

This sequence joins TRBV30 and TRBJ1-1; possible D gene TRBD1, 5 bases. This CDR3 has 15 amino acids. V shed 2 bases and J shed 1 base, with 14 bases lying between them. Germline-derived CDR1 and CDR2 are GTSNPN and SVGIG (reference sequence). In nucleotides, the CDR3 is TGTGCCTGGAGTAAACCGGGACGGGAGAACACTGAAGCTTTCTTT. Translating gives CAWSKPGRENTEAFF.

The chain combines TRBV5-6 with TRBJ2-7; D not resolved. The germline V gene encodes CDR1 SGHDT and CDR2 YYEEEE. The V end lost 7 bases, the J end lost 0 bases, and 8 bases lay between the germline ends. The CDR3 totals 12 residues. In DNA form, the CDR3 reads TGTGCCAGCCGCCTGAGCTCCTACGAGCAGTACTTC. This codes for CASRLSSYEQYF. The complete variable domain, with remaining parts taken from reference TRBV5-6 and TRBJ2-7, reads DAGVTQSPTHLIKTRGQQVTLRCSPKSGHDTVSWYQQALGQGPQFIFQYYEEEERQRGNFPDRFSGHQFPNYSSELNVNALLLGDSALYLCASRLSSYEQYFGPGTRLTVT.

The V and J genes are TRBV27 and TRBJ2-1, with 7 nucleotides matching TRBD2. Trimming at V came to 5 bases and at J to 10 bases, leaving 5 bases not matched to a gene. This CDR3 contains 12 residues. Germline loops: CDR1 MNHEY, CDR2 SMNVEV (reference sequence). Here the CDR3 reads CASSLGGREQFF. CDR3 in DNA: TGTGCCAGCAGTCTGGGAGGGCGCGAGCAGTTCTTC.

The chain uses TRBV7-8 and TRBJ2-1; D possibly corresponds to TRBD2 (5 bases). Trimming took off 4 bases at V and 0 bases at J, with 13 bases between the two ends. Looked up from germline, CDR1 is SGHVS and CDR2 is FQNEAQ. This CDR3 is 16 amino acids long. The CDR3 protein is CASSSLAQSSYNEQFF. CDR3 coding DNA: TGTGCCAGCAGCTCCTTAGCGCAGAGCTCCTACAATGAGCAGTTCTTC.